Detailed here is one TCR beta chain. The germline CDR1 and CDR2 sequences are MGHRA and YSYEKL. The CDR3 consists of 15 residues. V was shortened by 1 base and J by 2 bases, with 12 bases between the two germline ends. The sample belongs to a study of blood T cell repertoires in COVID-19. Study-wide background: Acute and convalescent COVID-19 samples came from the United States, Italy and Spain.

Data came from immunoSEQ multiplex PCR; TCRdb stores just in-frame clones and leaves some out. The sample has approximately 40,000 clones, around 90% seen once. This clonotype was sampled from a man in his sixties with COVID-19, enrolled during active disease. The chain uses TRBV4-1 and TRBJ2-7; perhaps TRBD2 as D (6 bases). Sequencing used peripheral blood. In nucleotides, the CDR3 is TGCGCCAGCAGCCAAGCGGATAGCGGCACCTACGAGCAGTACTTC. Amino acid sequence: CASSQADSGTYEQYF.